This passage covers 20 T cell receptor beta chains from one sample sequenced in a study of cytomegalovirus exposure and HLA in healthy donors. Amplification used 60 Vbeta primers and 13 Jbeta primers. Here immunoSEQ multiplex PCR was the method, and the copy in TCRdb shows in-frame clones only, minus some. The top ten hold about 1.4% of the sample, which has 200,000 to 250,000 clones, around 83% seen once. Sequencing was carried out using PBMCs. These receptors were obtained from a girl between 10 and 17 years old in good health and CMV-seronegative.

This sequence joins TRBV28 and TRBJ1-1; D may be TRBD1 (5 bases). The CDR3 length is 15 residues. Trimming shortened V by 3 bases and J by 1 base, and 12 bases separated the two germline ends. Germline values: CDR1 MDHEN, CDR2 SYDVKM. This chain's CDR3 is CASSFLAGGNTEAFF. The CDR3 DNA reads as TGTGCCAGCAGTTTCTTAGCCGGGGGGAACACTGAAGCTTTCTTT.

This clone was observed a handful of times. This chain connects TRBV5-8 to TRBJ1-4; no clear D gene. Germline V gene data show CDR1 as SGHTS and CDR2 as YDEGEE. CDR3 size: 15 residues. V gave up 1 base and J gave up 0 bases, with 7 bases separating them. In DNA form, the CDR3 reads TGTGCCAGCAGCTTGTCGGGTGCAACTAATGAAAAACTGTTTTTT. Protein: CASSLSGATNEKLFF. Full variable domain (remainder filled in from reference TRBV5-8 and TRBJ1-4): EAGVTQSPTHLIKTRGQQATLRCSPISGHTSVYWYQQALGLGLQFLLWYDEGEERNRGNFPPRFSGRQFPNYSSELNVNALELEDSALYLCASSLSGATNEKLFFGSGTQLSVL.

This chain links TRBV7-9 with TRBJ1-1; 9 bases map to TRBD1. There are 15 residues in the CDR3. Germline CDR1 is SEHNR and CDR2 is FQNEAQ (reference sequence). Trimming took 4 bases from V and 4 from J; bases not matched to a gene: 7. This CDR3 is CASSSGTGMSTEAFF. CDR3 coding DNA: TGTGCCAGCAGCTCCGGGACAGGGATGAGCACTGAAGCTTTCTTT.

The chain combines TRBV9 with TRBJ1-1; D remains unclear. This CDR3 is 14 amino acids long. V dropped 4 bases and J dropped 1 base, with 11 bases sitting between them. Germline assignment: CDR1 SGDLS and CDR2 YYNGEE. The CDR3, as DNA: TGTGCCAGCAGCTCTTCCACGGGGAACACTGAAGCTTTCTTT. This sequence encodes CASSSSTGNTEAFF.

The rearrangement joins TRBV19 to TRBJ1-5, with D uncertain. V dropped 7 bases and J dropped 6 bases, with 13 bases sitting between them. There are 13 residues in the CDR3. Germline V gene sequence: CDR1 LNHDA, CDR2 SQIVND (reference sequence). CDR3 sequence (DNA): TGTGCCAGTACGGCAGGTGTGATTCAGCCCCAGCATTTT. Translated: CASTAGVIQPQHF.

This clone has only a few counts. V usage is TRBV5-6 and J usage is TRBJ1-4, with TRBD1 matching over 7 bases. J was trimmed by 7 bases and V by 4 bases; bases with no gene match: 13. There are 16 residues in the CDR3. The germline CDR1 and CDR2 sequences are SGHDT and YYEEEE. The CDR3 spells CASSHRGMGLGEKLFF. The CDR3 DNA reads as TGTGCCAGCAGCCACAGGGGTATGGGATTGGGTGAAAAACTGTTTTTT.

The chain is built from TRBV6-5 and TRBJ2-2; possible D gene TRBD2, 7 bases. The CDR3 totals 14 residues. V shed 6 bases and J shed 7 bases, with 15 bases lying between them. Germline CDR1 reads MNHEY; CDR2 reads SVGAGI. The CDR3 spells CASSALGGDGELFF. DNA for the CDR3: TGTGCCAGCAGCGCCCTAGGGGGGGACGGGGAGCTGTTTTTT.

The chain is built from TRBV7-7 and TRBJ2-5, with 8 nucleotides matching TRBD2. The junction had 12 bases not matched to a gene; V was cut back by 5 bases and J by 1 base. The germline gives CDR1 SSHAT, CDR2 FNYEAQ (reference sequence). There are 17 residues in the CDR3. The CDR3: CASSPSVAGSRQETQYF. The CDR3 bases are TGTGCCAGCAGCCCTTCGGTAGCGGGGTCCCGCCAAGAGACCCAGTACTTC.

J is TRBJ1-1 and V is TRBV6-1; D unclear. The CDR3 extends over 12 amino acids. V gave up 3 bases and J gave up 8 bases, with 10 bases separating them. The germline CDR1 and CDR2 sequences are MNHNS and SASEGT. The CDR3 spells CASSERAQEAFF. CDR3 nucleotide sequence: TGTGCCAGCAGTGAGAGGGCCCAAGAAGCTTTCTTT.

Only a few counts were recorded for this clone. The chain has TRBV19 and TRBJ2-2; D perhaps matches TRBD1 (6 bases). The CDR3 is 13 amino acids. From germline, CDR1 is LNHDA and CDR2 SQIVND (reference sequence). V dropped 6 bases and J dropped 7 bases, with 12 bases sitting between them. This CDR3 is CASRPTGIGELFF. The CDR3 nucleotides read TGTGCCAGTAGACCTACAGGGATCGGGGAGCTGTTTTTT.

V is TRBV5-1 and J is TRBJ2-5, with TRBD2 identical over 14 bases. The trim removed 6 bases at V and 2 bases at J, leaving 18 bases unmatched. This CDR3 is built from 20 residues. Germline loops: CDR1 SGHRS, CDR2 YFSETQ. As DNA, the CDR3 is TGCGCCAGCAACCCCCATTCGACTAGCGGGAGGGCCCGTGGGCAAGAGACCCAGTACTTC. Translated: CASNPHSTSGRARGQETQYF.

The chain recombines TRBV27 with TRBJ1-3; D possibly corresponds to TRBD1 (5 bases). CDR3 length: 15 residues. Germline V gene sequence: CDR1 MNHEY, CDR2 SMNVEV (reference sequence). Trimming took 0 bases from V and 5 from J, leaving 11 bases between them. This CDR3 is CASSLSGATRNTIYF. The CDR3 DNA sequence: TGTGCCAGCAGTTTATCAGGGGCCACACGAAACACCATATATTTT.

CDR3 loop: CASSTLAGPNNEQFF. The CDR3 bases are TGTGCCAGCAGTACCCTAGCGGGTCCAAACAATGAGCAGTTCTTC. V gene TRBV6-4 combines with J gene TRBJ2-1, with 8 bases lining up with TRBD2. J was trimmed by 5 bases and V by 5 bases; bases with no gene match: 8. Looked up from germline, CDR1 is MRHNA and CDR2 is SNTAGT. CDR3 length: 15 residues.

This chain connects TRBV9 to TRBJ2-5; 9 bases map to TRBD2. The V gene end was trimmed by 0 bases and the J gene end by 5 bases; junction bases not matched to a gene: 5. The CDR3 is 15 amino acids. The germline CDR1 and CDR2 sequences are SGDLS and YYNGEE. The CDR3 sequence is CASSVGGGGIETQYF. CDR3 DNA sequence: TGTGCCAGCAGCGTAGGCGGGGGGGGCATCGAGACCCAGTACTTC.

This chain joins TRBV29-1 and TRBJ2-3; D perhaps matches TRBD2 (5 bases). The length of the CDR3 is 13 residues. CDR1 and CDR2 from the germline V gene are SQVTM and ANQGSEA. Trimming took off 6 bases at V and 9 bases at J, with 19 bases between the two ends. Here the CDR3 reads CSVWDLEGSTQYF. CDR3 sequence (DNA): TGCAGCGTCTGGGATCTCGAGGGCTCAACGCAGTATTTT.

This clone appeared a few times. V gene TRBV10-2 combines with J gene TRBJ1-6, with TRBD1 identical over 7 bases. Trimming at V came to 3 bases and at J to 7 bases, leaving 9 bases not matched to a gene. The V gene's germline CDR1 is WSHSY and CDR2 SAAADI. The CDR3 covers 16 residues. The chain's CDR3 is CASSDPQQGQNSPLHF. CDR3 coding DNA: TGCGCCAGCAGTGATCCTCAACAGGGACAGAATTCACCCCTCCACTTT.

This sequence joins TRBV4-1 and TRBJ2-7, with 7 bases that match TRBD1. Germline-derived CDR1 and CDR2 are MGHRA and YSYEKL. CDR3 length equals 16 residues. J was trimmed by 3 bases and V by 1 base; bases with no gene match: 9. The CDR3 DNA follows: TGCGCCAGCAGCCAAGTACGACAGGGTATAATCTACGAGCAGTACTTC. Translating it yields CASSQVRQGIIYEQYF.

V and J are TRBV19 and TRBJ2-3; tentatively, D is TRBD2 (6 bases). Trimming stripped 6 bases from V and 0 bases from J, with 19 bases between. The CDR3 runs to 17 residues. Germline lookup yields CDR1 LNHDA and CDR2 SQIVND (reference sequence). CDR3 nucleotides: TGTGCCAGTAGGTCCCTCCAGACGGGACTGAGCACAGATACGCAGTATTTT. It codes for CASRSLQTGLSTDTQYF.

The rearrangement uses TRBV7-6 and TRBJ2-1; D is perhaps TRBD1 (6 bases). Germline V lookup: CDR1 SGHVS, CDR2 FNYEAQ. The ends were cut back, 2 bases at V and 9 bases at J, with 14 bases in the middle. This CDR3 spans 14 amino acids. Here the CDR3 DNA reads TGTGCCAGCAGCTTAAGTGAGGGGACACTTGAGCAGTTCTTC. Its protein product is CASSLSEGTLEQFF. Combining the CDR3 with reference TRBV7-6 and TRBJ2-1 gives the whole variable domain GAGVSQSPRYKVTKRGQDVALRCDPISGHVSLYWYRQALGQGPEFLTYFNYEAQQDKSGLPNDRFSAERPEGSISTLTIQRTEQRDSAMYRCASSLSEGTLEQFFGPGTRLTVL.

The rearrangement uses TRBV5-4 and TRBJ2-3, with D perhaps matching TRBD2 (5 bases). V dropped 0 bases and J dropped 2 bases, with 16 bases sitting between them. The CDR3 has 17 amino acids. CDR1 SGHNT and CDR2 YYREEE come from the germline V gene (reference sequence). For the CDR3, the DNA is TGTGCCAGCAGCTTGGCTGTACTAGGCACCTTCACAGATACGCAGTATTTT. Its protein product is CASSLAVLGTFTDTQYF.